Listed below are T cell receptor beta chains from one sample, sequenced in a study of blood T cell repertoires in COVID-19. The data were produced by immunoSEQ multiplex PCR, yet TCRdb's version contains in-frame clones alone and is incomplete. The sample records around 99,000 clones, over 60% being singletons. Sequenced material: peripheral blood. The receptors here all came from a man in his 70s with acute or convalescent COVID-19. The CDR3 runs from the conserved cysteine through the conserved F or W. A D gene is named only where the DNA matches it firmly. The size entry is marked missing in some rows and otherwise reads once, few, many or a size class.

J: TRBJ2-2
V: TRBV3-1/TRBV3-2
size: few
D: .
DNA: TGTGCCAGCAGCTCCCTCTTCGCCGGGAACACCGGGGAGCTGTTTTTT
CDR3: CASSSLFAGNTGELFF

J: TRBJ1-1
V: TRBV19
size: .
D: .
DNA: TGTGCCAGTAGTATAGGGGGAGCGGGGGGATCAGCTTTCTTT
CDR3: CASSIGGAGGSAFF

J: TRBJ2-1
V: TRBV5-1
size: few
D: TRBD2
DNA: TGCGCCAGCAGCCCGACGGGGGGTTCGTGGAATGAGCAGTTCTTC
CDR3: CASSPTGGSWNEQFF

J: TRBJ1-6
V: TRBV13
size: .
D: .
DNA: TGTGCCAGCAGCTCCTCCCCGACTCTGGGAGGAAATTCACCCCTCCACTTT
CDR3: CASSSSPTLGGNSPLHF

J: TRBJ2-5
V: TRBV7-6
size: .
D: TRBD1
DNA: TGTGCCAGCAGCGGTTGGGACAGGGGCTTGAGGACCCAGTACTTC
CDR3: CASSGWDRGLRTQYF

J: TRBJ1-4
V: TRBV2
size: .
D: TRBD1
DNA: TGTGCCAGCAGATTCACAGGGGCAACTAATGAAAAACTGTTTTTT
CDR3: CASRFTGATNEKLFF

J: TRBJ1-1
V: TRBV9
size: .
D: TRBD1
DNA: TGTGCCAGCAGCCACCGAATCCCGGACAGGGCCATACCTGAAGCTTTCTTT
CDR3: CASSHRIPDRAIPEAFF

J: TRBJ2-7
V: TRBV9
size: .
D: .
DNA: TGTGCCAGCAGCGCCGCTACGGGGGAGAAGCAGTACTTC
CDR3: CASSAATGEKQYF

J: TRBJ2-3
V: TRBV9
size: .
D: TRBD2
DNA: TGTGCCAGCTCTCCCAGCGGGGGAGGAGATACGCAGTATTTT
CDR3: CASSPSGGGDTQYF

J: TRBJ1-2
V: TRBV27
size: .
D: .
DNA: TGTGCCAGCTCTAAGGGGAACTATGGCTACACCTTC
CDR3: CASSKGNYGYTF

J: TRBJ1-5
V: TRBV6-6
size: .
D: .
DNA: TGTGCCAGCAGTCCCCCCGGGGGGCAGGGTGGTGATCAGCCCCAGCATTTT
CDR3: CASSPPGGQGGDQPQHF

J: TRBJ1-3
V: TRBV7-2
size: .
D: TRBD1
DNA: TGTGCCAGCACCCAAATCAGGGGGGATGGAAACACCATATATTTT
CDR3: CASTQIRGDGNTIYF

J: TRBJ1-1
V: TRBV7-9
size: .
D: .
DNA: TGTGCCAGCAGCCCACAAGACAGTTGGGGTATGAACACTGAAGCTTTCTTT
CDR3: CASSPQDSWGMNTEAFF

J: TRBJ1-2
V: TRBV5-4
size: .
D: TRBD1
DNA: TGTGCCAGCAGCTTAGGGGGAGGACCGGGACAGGGTAATGGCTACACCTTC
CDR3: CASSLGGGPGQGNGYTF

J: TRBJ1-4
V: TRBV3-1/TRBV3-2
size: .
D: TRBD1
DNA: TGTGCCAGCAGCCTCGGGACAGAGGAACTGTTTTTT
CDR3: CASSLGTEELFF

J: TRBJ1-2
V: TRBV6-4
size: .
D: TRBD1
DNA: TGTGCCAGCAGTGATTTTGACAGGGTAAACTATGGCTACACCTTC
CDR3: CASSDFDRVNYGYTF

J: TRBJ2-7
V: TRBV6-5
size: .
D: .
DNA: TGTGCCTCCCTGGAGGGCGCCCCCTACGAGCAGTACTTC
CDR3: CASLEGAPYEQYF

J: TRBJ1-5
V: TRBV6-5
size: .
D: .
DNA: TGTGCCAGCAGCGGGGGCAATCAGCCCCAGCATTTT
CDR3: CASSGGNQPQHF

J: TRBJ1-6
V: TRBV5-1
size: .
D: .
DNA: TGCGCCAGCAGCTTGGAGGTCGGACTGGGGAATTCACCCCTCCACTTT
CDR3: CASSLEVGLGNSPLHF

J: TRBJ2-5
V: TRBV7-3
size: .
D: .
DNA: TGTGCCAGCAGCTTACAGAGGCGGGAGACCCAGTACTTC
CDR3: CASSLQRRETQYF

J: TRBJ2-5
V: TRBV6-5
size: .
D: TRBD2
DNA: TGTGCCAGCAGTCCAAGCGGGGGCGCCGCCGGGACCCAGTACTTC
CDR3: CASSPSGGAAGTQYF

J: TRBJ1-2
V: TRBV4-3
size: .
D: .
DNA: TGCGCCAGCAGCCAGCGGACAGACACCTATGGCTACACCTTC
CDR3: CASSQRTDTYGYTF